This T cell receptor beta chain emerged from a study of T cells after posttransplantation cyclophosphamide. V lost 6 bases to trimming and J lost 2 bases; unmatched junction nucleotides: 10. CDR3 size: 16 residues. Per germline, CDR1 LNHDA and CDR2 SQIVND (reference sequence). Repertoires were generated with immunoSEQ multiplex PCR, while TCRdb's copy carries only in-frame clones and drops some. Found here are tens of thousands of clones, 92% of them singletons; the top ten hold 2.5% to 4%. Sequenced: PBMCs. This clonotype was obtained from a woman in her forties or fifties in good health and a related stem cell transplant donor. This chain uses TRBV19 with TRBJ2-3; TRBD2 matches at 8 bases. The CDR3 coding sequence is TGTGCCAGTAGGGACTGGCGGGGGGCCTACACAGATACGCAGTATTTT. Its protein is CASRDWRGAYTDTQYF.